This T cell receptor (beta chain) emerged from a study of T cell responses to AZD1222 COVID-19 vaccine. Study conclusions and caveats: Clonal diversity may have been underestimated in mostly white British donors.

Assay used: immunoSEQ multiplex PCR; TCRdb lists only in-frame clones, some missing. Among approximately 110,000 clones listed, roughly nine tenths were seen once. The length of the CDR3 is 15 residues. Germline loops: CDR1 SGDLS, CDR2 YYNGEE. V shed 2 bases and J shed 0 bases, with 9 bases lying between them. Comment on this clone: The antigen is unknown.

The sequenced sample was peripheral blood, obtained 28 days after the second AZD1222 dose. This TCR was recovered from an adult who received the AZD1222 COVID-19 vaccine. J is TRBJ1-3 and V is TRBV9; D possibly corresponds to TRBD1 (5 bases). The CDR3 is CASSVGENSGNTIYF. As DNA, the CDR3 is TGTGCCAGCAGCGTGGGGGAAAACTCTGGAAACACCATATATTTT.